This T cell receptor (beta chain) is from a study of T cell responses to AZD1222 COVID-19 vaccine. Assay: immunoSEQ multiplex PCR; the TCRdb copy retains only in-frame clones and omits some. The sample lists about 150,000 clones, over 75% seen once, with 7.9% in the top ten. Comments on this clone: Its antigen is as yet unknown. At one boundary the junction diverges from the germline segment, which might be a read error.

Study-wide results and caveats: Repertoire collection took place solely once the T cell response had peaked. Spike-specific TCR breadth and depth rose after two AZD1222 doses.

The CDR3 has 13 amino acids. CDR1 and CDR2 (germline): SSHAT, FNYEAQ (reference sequence). The receptor was derived from an adult who received the MenACWY meningococcal vaccine as a control. Specimen: peripheral blood, collected 28 days after the second dose of the MenACWY control vaccine. V gene TRBV7-7 combines with J gene TRBJ1-1; weak D call: TRBD1 (6 bases). The CDR3 is CASSLTGNTEAFF. Written as DNA, the CDR3 is TGTGCTAGCAGCTTGACAGGAAACACTGAAGCTTTCTTT.